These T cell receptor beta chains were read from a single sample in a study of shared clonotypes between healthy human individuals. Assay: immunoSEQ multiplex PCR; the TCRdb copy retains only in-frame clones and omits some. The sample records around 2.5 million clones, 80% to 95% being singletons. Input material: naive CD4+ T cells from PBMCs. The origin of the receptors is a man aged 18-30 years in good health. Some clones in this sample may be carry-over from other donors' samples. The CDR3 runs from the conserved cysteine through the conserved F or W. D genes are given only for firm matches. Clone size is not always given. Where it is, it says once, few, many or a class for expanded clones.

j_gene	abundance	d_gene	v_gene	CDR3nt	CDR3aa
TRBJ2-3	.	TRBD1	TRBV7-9	TGTGCCAGCTCGGACAGGGGAGTTTTCGCAGATACGCAGTATTTT	CASSDRGVFADTQYF
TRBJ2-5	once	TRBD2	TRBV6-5	TGTGCCAGCAGTTACGAGCTAGCGGGAGATGGGACCCAGTACTTC	CASSYELAGDGTQYF
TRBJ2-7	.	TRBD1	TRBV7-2	TGTGCCAGCAGCTTACGGACAGGGGGCACGGGCTCCTACGAGCAGTACTTC	CASSLRTGGTGSYEQYF
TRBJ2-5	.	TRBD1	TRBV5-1	TGCGCCAGTACTACAGGGGGTGAGGGAGAGACCCAGTACTTC	CASTTGGEGETQYF
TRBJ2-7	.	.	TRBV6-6	TGTGCCAGCAGCCGACAGGCGAGCTCCTACGAGCAGTACTTC	CASSRQASSYEQYF
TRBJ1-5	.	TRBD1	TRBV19	TGTGCCAGTAGGGCAGGGGGATATAGCAATCAGCCCCAGCATTTT	CASRAGGYSNQPQHF
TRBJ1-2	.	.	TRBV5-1	TGCGTCAGCACCGTCACCCCGCGGGGGGGCTACACCTTC	CVSTVTPRGGYTF
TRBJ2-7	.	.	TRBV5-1	TGCGCCAGCAGCTTGGCGCTTCGGCTGCCTTCCTACGAGCAGTACTTC	CASSLALRLPSYEQYF
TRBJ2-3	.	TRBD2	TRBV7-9	TGTGCCAGCAGCTTCCAGCGGGGGGACACAGATACGCAGTATTTT	CASSFQRGDTDTQYF
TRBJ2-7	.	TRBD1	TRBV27	TGTGCCAGCAGGGGGACAGGGGTGCGCGAGCAGTACTTC	CASRGTGVREQYF
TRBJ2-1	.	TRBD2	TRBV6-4	TGTGCCAGCAGTGAGGGTTGGGGGACTAGCCGCCACAATGAGCAGTTCTTC	CASSEGWGTSRHNEQFF
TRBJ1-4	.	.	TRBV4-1	TGCGCCAGCAGCCAGGGACCCTCAGGGGAAAAACTGTTTTTT	CASSQGPSGEKLFF
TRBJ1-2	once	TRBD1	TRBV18	TGTGCCAGCTCACCGTTTACAGGGGGAGAATATGGCTACACCTTC	CASSPFTGGEYGYTF
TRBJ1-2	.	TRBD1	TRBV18	TGTGCCAGCTCACCAGACAGGGGGCAGGACTATGGCTACACCTTC	CASSPDRGQDYGYTF